These T cell receptor beta chains were read from a single sample in a study of CD8+ T cells in alopecia areata. Profiled with immunoSEQ multiplex PCR; TCRdb holds only in-frame clones, not every one. The sample has some 160,000 clones, around two thirds seen once. The sequencing input was CD8+ T cells sorted from blood. The receptors originated from a human donor in good health. The CDR3 runs from the conserved cysteine through the conserved F or W. The order of the fields is V gene, D gene, J gene, clone size, CDR3 protein, CDR3 DNA. The D gene is left open where the match is weak. Size is omitted from some rows. Given values are once, few, many or a class for expanded clones.

TRBV29-1,.,TRBJ2-7,.,CSVERGYEQYF,TGCAGCGTTGAAAGGGGTTACGAGCAGTACTTC
TRBV27,TRBD2,TRBJ2-7,.,CASSSIREVPTEQYF,TGTGCCAGCAGTTCCATTCGGGAGGTCCCTACCGAGCAGTACTTC
TRBV4-1,.,TRBJ2-7,.,CASSQDTRLEFYEQYF,TGCGCCAGCAGCCAAGATACTAGACTAGAGTTTTACGAGCAGTACTTC
TRBV5-6,.,TRBJ1-1,few,CASSFTDSPTEAFF,TGTGCCAGCAGCTTTACCGACAGCCCGACTGAAGCTTTCTTT
TRBV11-2,.,TRBJ2-7,once,CASSLEASYEQYF,TGTGCCAGCAGCTTAGAAGCGTCCTACGAGCAGTACTTC
TRBV7-8,.,TRBJ2-1,few,CASSSNYNEQFF,TGTGCCAGCAGCTCGAATTACAATGAGCAGTTCTTC
TRBV29-1,.,TRBJ1-1,.,CSVDPNTEAFF,TGCAGCGTTGACCCGAACACTGAAGCTTTCTTT
TRBV7-8,.,TRBJ2-7,.,CASSQNLGHLYEQYF,TGTGCCAGCAGCCAAAACTTGGGACACCTCTACGAGCAGTACTTC
TRBV14,.,TRBJ2-3,.,CASSQDRSTDTQYF,TGTGCCAGCAGCCAAGACAGGAGCACAGATACGCAGTATTTT
TRBV7-9,.,TRBJ2-5,.,CASSLSGGVGETQYF,TGTGCCAGCAGCTTATCCGGGGGCGTCGGGGAGACCCAGTACTTC